A single T cell receptor (beta chain) is shown here with its context. The antigen remains unidentified. The sample comes from a study of beta chain features in type 1 diabetes. The germline V gene encodes CDR1 SGDLS and CDR2 YYNGEE. With 0 bases removed from V and 0 bases from J, the gap between germline ends came to 10 bases. CDR3 length equals 15 residues. General observations from the study: Shortening that was moderate but significant affected the TCRB CDR3s of Type 1 diabetes patients in all four CD4+ subsets.

The study reverse transcribed the entire isolated RNA, so it sequenced expressed TCRB transcripts. TCRdb's table, derived via immunoSEQ multiplex PCR, lists solely in-frame clones and lacks some. The sample lists approximately 52,000 clones, about 60% occurring once. The sequenced sample consisted of stem cell memory CD4+ T cells from blood. The receptor comes from a woman in her twenties or thirties with type 1 diabetes. The rearrangement uses TRBV9 and TRBJ2-7; D perhaps matches TRBD1 (5 bases). Here the CDR3 reads CASSVGQSSSYEQYF. The CDR3 nucleotides are TGTGCCAGCAGCGTAGGACAGTCAAGCTCCTACGAGCAGTACTTC.